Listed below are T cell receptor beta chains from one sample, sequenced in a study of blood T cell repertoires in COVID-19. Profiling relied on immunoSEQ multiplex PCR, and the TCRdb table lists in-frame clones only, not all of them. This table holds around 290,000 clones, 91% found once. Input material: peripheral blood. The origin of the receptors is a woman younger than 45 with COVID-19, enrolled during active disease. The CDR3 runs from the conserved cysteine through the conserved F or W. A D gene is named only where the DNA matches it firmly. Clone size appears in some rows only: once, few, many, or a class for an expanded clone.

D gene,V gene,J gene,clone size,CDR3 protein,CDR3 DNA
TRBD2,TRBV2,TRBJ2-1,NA,CASSGGRAYNEQFF,TGTGCCAGCAGTGGCGGGAGAGCCTACAATGAGCAGTTCTTC
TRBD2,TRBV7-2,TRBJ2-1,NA,CASSPTSGLAGGNEQFF,TGTGCCAGCAGCCCAACATCCGGACTAGCGGGGGGGAATGAGCAGTTCTTC
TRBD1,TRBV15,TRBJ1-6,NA,CATSRTGGLTYNSPLHF,TGTGCCACCAGCAGAACAGGGGGTTTAACGTATAATTCACCCCTCCACTTT
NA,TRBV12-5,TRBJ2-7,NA,CASGLAREHEQYF,TGTGCTAGTGGTTTGGCCAGGGAACACGAGCAGTACTTC
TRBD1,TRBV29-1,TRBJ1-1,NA,CSTGQPFSEAFF,TGCAGCACGGGACAGCCTTTTTCTGAAGCTTTCTTT
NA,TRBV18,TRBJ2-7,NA,CASSPTGFSYEQYF,TGTGCCAGCTCACCCACGGGATTTTCCTACGAGCAGTACTTC
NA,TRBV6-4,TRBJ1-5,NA,CASTDETEYHQPQHF,TGTGCCAGCACCGATGAAACGGAGTATCATCAGCCCCAGCATTTT
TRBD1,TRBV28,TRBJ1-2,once,CASSSGTGIYGYTF,TGTGCCAGCAGTTCCGGGACAGGGATATATGGCTACACCTTC
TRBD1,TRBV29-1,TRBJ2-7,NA,CSVWTGSYEQYF,TGCAGCGTTTGGACAGGGAGTTACGAGCAGTACTTC
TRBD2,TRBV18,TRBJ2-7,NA,CASSETSGGTYEQYF,TGTGCCAGCTCAGAAACTAGCGGAGGGACCTACGAGCAGTACTTC
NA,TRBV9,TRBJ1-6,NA,CASSVEGSDNSPLHF,TGTGCCAGCAGCGTAGAGGGGTCCGATAACTCACCCCTCCACTTT
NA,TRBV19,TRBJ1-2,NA,CASTQLNYGYTF,TGTGCCAGTACACAACTAAACTATGGCTACACCTTC
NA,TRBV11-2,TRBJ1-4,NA,CASSFGTGMGEKLFF,TGTGCCAGCAGCTTTGGTACAGGGATGGGTGAAAAACTGTTTTTT
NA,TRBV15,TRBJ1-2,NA,CATSREGWGEESYGYTF,TGTGCCACCAGCAGAGAGGGATGGGGGGAGGAGAGCTATGGCTACACCTTC
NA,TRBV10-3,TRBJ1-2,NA,CAIRQDTLNYGYTF,TGTGCCATCAGACAGGACACGTTAAACTATGGCTACACCTTC
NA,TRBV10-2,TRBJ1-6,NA,CASGGGPDSPLHF,TGCGCCAGCGGGGGAGGTCCCGATTCACCCCTCCACTTT
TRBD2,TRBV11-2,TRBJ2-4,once,CASTRWTSPNIQYF,TGTGCCAGCACCCGTTGGACTAGCCCGAACATTCAGTACTTC
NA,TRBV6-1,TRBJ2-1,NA,CASSESSFNEQFF,TGTGCCAGCAGTGAATCGTCCTTCAATGAGCAGTTCTTC
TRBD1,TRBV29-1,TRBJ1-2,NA,CSVEGQELRNYGYTF,TGCAGCGTGGAAGGACAGGAATTAAGGAACTATGGCTACACCTTC
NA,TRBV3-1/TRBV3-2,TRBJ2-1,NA,CASSQDFNEQFF,TGTGCCAGCAGCCAAGACTTCAATGAGCAGTTCTTC
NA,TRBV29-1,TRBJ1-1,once,CSVEFYDREAFF,TGCAGCGTTGAATTTTATGACAGAGAAGCTTTCTTT
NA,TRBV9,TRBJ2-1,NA,CASSVGNPHNEQFF,TGTGCCAGCAGCGTAGGCAACCCCCACAACGAGCAGTTCTTC
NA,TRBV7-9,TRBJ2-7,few,CASSFGGEAYEQYF,TGTGCCAGCAGCTTTGGTGGAGAAGCCTACGAGCAGTACTTC
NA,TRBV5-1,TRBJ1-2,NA,CASSLSGEPYGYTF,TGCGCCAGCAGCTTGTCAGGGGAACCCTATGGCTACACCTTC
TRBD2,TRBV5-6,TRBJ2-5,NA,CASSSPSGSEETQYF,TGTGCCAGCAGCTCGCCTAGCGGGAGTGAGGAGACCCAGTACTTC
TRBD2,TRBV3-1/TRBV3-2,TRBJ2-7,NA,CASSPHLAGGGEQYF,TGTGCCAGCAGCCCCCACCTAGCGGGAGGCGGTGAGCAGTACTTC
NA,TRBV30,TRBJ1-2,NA,CAWSYGGIGYTF,TGTGCCTGGAGTTATGGGGGCATAGGCTACACCTTC
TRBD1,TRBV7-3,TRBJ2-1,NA,CASSSSGQAFSYNEQFF,TGTGCCAGCAGCTCCTCGGGACAGGCTTTCTCCTACAATGAGCAGTTCTTC
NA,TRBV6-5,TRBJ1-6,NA,CASSQGHSESPLHF,TGTGCCAGCAGCCAGGGACATTCAGAATCACCCCTCCACTTT
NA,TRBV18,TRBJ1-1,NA,CASSQGTNTEAFF,TGTGCCAGCTCGCAGGGGACCAACACTGAAGCTTTCTTT
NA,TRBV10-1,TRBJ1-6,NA,CASSETDNNSPLHF,TGCGCCAGCAGTGAAACGGACAATAATTCACCCCTCCACTTT
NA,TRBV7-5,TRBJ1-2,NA,CVRSFPRQGVCGYTF,TGTGTCAGAAGCTTCCCTAGACAGGGGGTGTGTGGCTACACCTTC
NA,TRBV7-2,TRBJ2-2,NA,CASSLKAFGTNTGELFF,TGTGCCAGCAGCTTAAAGGCGTTTGGGACTAACACCGGGGAGCTGTTTTTT
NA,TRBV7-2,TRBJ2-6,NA,CASSFQSGSGANVLTF,TGTGCCAGCAGCTTTCAATCGGGGTCTGGGGCCAACGTCCTGACTTTC
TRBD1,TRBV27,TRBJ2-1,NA,CASSFLTGTGSNEQFF,TGTGCCAGCAGTTTTTTGACCGGGACAGGGAGCAATGAGCAGTTCTTC
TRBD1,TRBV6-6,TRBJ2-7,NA,CASRDRGPYEQYF,TGTGCCAGCAGAGACAGGGGGCCCTACGAGCAGTACTTC
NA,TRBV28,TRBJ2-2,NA,CASSLWERAGELFF,TGTGCCAGCAGTTTATGGGAGAGGGCCGGGGAGCTGTTTTTT
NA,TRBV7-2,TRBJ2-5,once,CASSSSYSGGRETQYF,TGTGCCAGCAGCTCCAGCTACTCGGGGGGCCGGGAGACCCAGTACTTC
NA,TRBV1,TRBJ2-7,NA,CTSSLRTSGRGEQYF,TGCACCAGCAGCCTTAGGACTAGCGGGAGGGGAGAGCAGTACTTC
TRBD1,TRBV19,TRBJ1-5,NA,CASTSPGGGNQPQHF,TGTGCCAGTACCTCCCCAGGGGGCGGCAATCAGCCCCAGCATTTT
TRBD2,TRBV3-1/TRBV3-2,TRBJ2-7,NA,CASSQVGGRAHEQYF,TGTGCCAGCAGCCAGGTCGGCGGGAGGGCCCACGAGCAGTACTTC
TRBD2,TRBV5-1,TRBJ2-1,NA,CASSLYGLAGSIEQFF,TGCGCCAGCAGCTTATATGGACTAGCGGGAAGTATTGAGCAGTTCTTC
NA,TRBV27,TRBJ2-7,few,CASSLSGGAGGEQYF,TGTGCCAGCAGTTTATCGGGGGGAGCCGGGGGCGAGCAGTACTTC
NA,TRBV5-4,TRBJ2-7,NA,CASSYRDGSYEQYF,TGTGCCAGCAGCTACAGGGACGGCTCCTACGAGCAGTACTTC
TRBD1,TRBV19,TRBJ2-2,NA,CASIDREGGTGELFF,TGTGCCAGTATAGACAGGGAAGGCGGCACCGGGGAGCTGTTTTTT
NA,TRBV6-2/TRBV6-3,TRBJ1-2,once,CASSYGPGVVF,TGTGCCAGCAGTTACGGCCCAGGGGTAGTCTTC
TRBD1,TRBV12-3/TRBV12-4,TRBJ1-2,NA,CASSPGGYGYTF,TGTGCCAGCAGCCCAGGGGGGTATGGCTACACCTTC
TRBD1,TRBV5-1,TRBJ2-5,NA,CASSGDRPETQYF,TGCGCCAGCAGCGGGGACAGGCCAGAGACCCAGTACTTC
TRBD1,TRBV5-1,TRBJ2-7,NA,CASSLAKGQGTSYEQYF,TGCGCCAGCAGCTTGGCCAAGGGACAGGGGACCTCCTACGAGCAGTACTTC
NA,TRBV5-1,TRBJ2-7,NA,CASSRVEGEQYF,TGCGCCAGCAGCCGGGTGGAGGGTGAGCAGTACTTC
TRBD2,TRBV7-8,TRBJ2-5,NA,CASSLDALAGGETQYF,TGTGCCAGCAGCTTAGATGCCCTAGCGGGTGGGGAGACCCAGTACTTC
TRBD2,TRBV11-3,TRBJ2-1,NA,CASSSGLAGRVSYNEQFF,TGTGCCAGCAGCTCGGGACTAGCGGGACGGGTATCCTACAATGAGCAGTTCTTC
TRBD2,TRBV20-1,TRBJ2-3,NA,CSASEREVTSTDTQYF,TGCAGTGCTAGTGAGCGGGAGGTCACCAGCACAGATACGCAGTATTTT
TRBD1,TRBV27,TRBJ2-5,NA,CASSLTPTGSGETQYF,TGTGCCAGCAGTTTAACCCCGACAGGGAGTGGGGAGACCCAGTACTTC
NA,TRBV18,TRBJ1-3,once,CASSPGGPETGNTIYF,TGTGCCAGCTCACCGGGGGGGCCCGAAACCGGAAACACCATATATTTT